This is a list of T cell receptor beta chains from one sample in a study of T cell changes during pregnancy in multiple sclerosis. Libraries were prepared by immunoSEQ multiplex PCR; TCRdb keeps only in-frame clonotypes and omits some of them. The data show about 110,000 clones, with about 90% seen just once and 0.78% held by the top ten. The source material was peripheral blood, sampled in the third trimester of pregnancy. These receptors were collected from a female donor in good health, enrolled as a control in a pregnancy study. The CDR3 runs from the conserved cysteine through the conserved F or W. D genes are given only for firm matches. Part of the rows lack a size; the others show once, few, many or a class for expanded clones.

clone size,D gene,J gene,V gene,CDR3 protein,CDR3 DNA
NA,NA,TRBJ1-5,TRBV1,CTSSQDRLNSNQPQHF,TGCACCAGCAGCCAAGACAGATTAAATAGCAATCAGCCCCAGCATTTT
once,NA,TRBJ1-1,TRBV5-1,CASSLSTHGGGTEAFF,TGCGCCAGCAGCTTGTCCACCCACGGGGGGGGGACTGAAGCTTTCTTT
NA,NA,TRBJ1-1,TRBV25-1,CASSERDKEAFF,TGTGCCAGCAGTGAACGGGACAAAGAAGCTTTCTTT
NA,TRBD1,TRBJ1-6,TRBV7-2,CASSFGTGSNSPLHF,TGTGCCAGCAGCTTCGGGACAGGGAGCAATTCACCCCTCCACTTT
few,NA,TRBJ2-1,TRBV5-8,CASSLGVTSAGEQFF,TGTGCCAGCAGCTTGGGAGTAACCTCGGCGGGTGAGCAGTTCTTC
once,NA,TRBJ1-1,TRBV18,CASSPPLVDTEAFF,TGTGCCAGCTCACCACCGTTAGTTGACACTGAAGCTTTCTTT
NA,TRBD1,TRBJ1-3,TRBV7-8,CASSLVGTAAGNTIYF,TGTGCCAGCAGCTTAGTTGGGACAGCCGCCGGAAACACCATATATTTT
NA,NA,TRBJ1-5,TRBV5-1,CASSPGIMNQPQHF,TGCGCCAGCAGCCCAGGGATAATGAATCAGCCCCAGCATTTT
NA,NA,TRBJ2-5,TRBV10-3,CAIVQEGQTQYF,TGTGCCATCGTCCAGGAAGGCCAGACCCAGTACTTC
NA,TRBD1,TRBJ1-1,TRBV2,CASSTGTGRRTEAFF,TGTGCCAGCAGTACCGGGACAGGGAGACGGACTGAAGCTTTCTTT
NA,NA,TRBJ2-3,TRBV7-8,CASSQTGLTTDTQYF,TGTGCCAGCAGCCAAACAGGGCTAACGACAGATACGCAGTATTTT